This TCR beta chain was captured by sequencing in a study of T-cell reconstitution after alpha-beta-depleted transplantation in children. Study-wide points: The study traced high day-60 TCRbeta diversity in some patients to surviving recipient T cells and thymic progenitors.

As to this clonotype: Antigen unknown.

Germline V gene data show CDR1 as MNHEY and CDR2 as SVGAGI. V lost 6 bases and J 7 bases, leaving 9 bases between the germline ends. The length of the CDR3 is 11 residues. Researchers prepared the TCRbeta library using unique molecular identifiers, the study reports. MiXCR, run by TCRdb on the PCR reads, gives a single entry per CDR3 protein. The table shows about 240,000 distinct CDR3 sequences, with 25% occurring only once. The source is a girl aged 2 to 9 with Fanconi anemia, due to receive a stem cell transplant. Sequenced here: PBMCs, sampled before TCRalphabeta/CD19-depleted stem cell transplant. The chain is built from TRBV6-5 and TRBJ1-2, with D possibly being TRBD1 (5 bases). The CDR3 DNA is TGTGCCAGCAGGCGGGGGTTTGGCTACACCTTC. This gives the protein CASRRGFGYTF.